The clone carrying this T cell receptor beta chain was counted ten times or more. Researchers amplified the TCR beta CDR3 regions from RNA transcripts. HTBI primers were used for first-round RT-PCR of the TCR CDR3. TCRdb reanalysed the multiplex PCR reads using MiXCR and keeps one entry per CDR3 protein. The table shows 250,000 or so distinct CDR3 sequences, with about a sixth occurring only once. This sample is part of a study of T cells in Graves' hyperthyroidism and ophthalmopathy. CDR3 size: 15 residues. Germline-derived CDR1 and CDR2 are DFQATT and SNEGSKA (reference sequence). V lost 4 bases, J lost 2 bases, and 7 bases stayed unmatched.

The V gene is TRBV20-1, the J gene TRBJ2-3; 9 bases are a match to TRBD2. Source material: blood. This clonotype was obtained from a woman aged 18 to 35 with Graves' ophthalmopathy. The CDR3 nucleotides are TGCAGTGCTAATTTGGCGGGGGGGTTCACAGATACGCAGTATTTT. Translation: CSANLAGGFTDTQYF.